The 17 T cell receptor beta chains presented below share a single source sample, sequenced in a study of shared clonotypes between healthy human individuals (TCRdb year 2020). Libraries were constructed by the immunoSEQ multiplex PCR assay. TCRdb re-hosts the immuneACCESS table, in-frame sequences only. Its copies lack some clones; in the studies checked, an unresolved V gene accounts for under half of them, and the cause for the rest is not known. The sample profile shows about 1.5 million clones; approximately 96% of them were found once. The ten largest clones represent roughly 1.2% of the sample. What was sequenced was naive CD4+ T cells sorted from blood. In light of the paper, this sample's cell subset or site label describes: CD45RA+ positively selected. Receptors were obtained from a man aged 30-40 years in good health.

The chain combines TRBV21-1 with TRBJ1-3. TRBV21-1 is termed a pseudogene. The CDR3 totals 21 residues. The CDR3 coding sequence is TGTGCCAGCAGCAAAGTTGTTGGACGCGACACTTGCTCCTTGTACGGAAACACCATATATTTT. Translating it yields CASSKVVGRDTCSLYGNTIYF.

This rearrangement joins TRBV29-1 to TRBJ2-2, with D uncertain. V was clipped by 2 bases and J by 3 bases, with 10 bases between them. Germline V CDR1 and CDR2: SQVTM, ANQGSEA. The CDR3 sequence is 14 residues long. Here the CDR3 reads CSVEKRLYTGELFF. The CDR3 DNA reads as TGCAGCGTTGAAAAGCGACTTTACACCGGGGAGCTGTTTTTT.

The V and J genes are TRBV19 and TRBJ2-7; D gene uncertain. The V end was cut by 3 bases, the J end by 9 bases, with 9 bases between. Germline V gene lookup returns CDR1 LNHDA and CDR2 SQIVND (reference sequence). The CDR3 loop spans 11 amino acids. The CDR3 protein is CASSMTDVQYF. DNA for the CDR3: TGTGCCAGTAGTATGACGGACGTGCAGTACTTC.

In this sample, this clone turned up once. The chain has TRBV6-5 and TRBJ1-1; TRBD1 agrees at 7 bases. Germline-derived CDR1 and CDR2 are MNHEY and SVGAGI. The CDR3 runs to 13 residues. V was pared by 6 bases and J by 2 bases, with 3 bases of the junction left unmatched. Written as DNA, the CDR3 is TGTGCCAGCAGGACAGGGAAAAACACTGAAGCTTTCTTT. Translation: CASRTGKNTEAFF.

J is TRBJ2-3 and V is TRBV7-2; perhaps TRBD1 as D (5 bases). This CDR3 comprises 18 residues. CDR1 SGHTA and CDR2 FQGNSA come from the germline V gene. With 3 bases removed from V and 2 bases from J, the gap between germline ends came to 21 bases. CDR3 residues: CASSFSIRTQVATDTQYF. CDR3 DNA sequence: TGTGCCAGCAGCTTCAGCATCAGGACACAGGTCGCCACAGATACGCAGTATTTT.

The chain recombines TRBV7-2 with TRBJ2-2, with 9 bases identical to TRBD2. The V and J ends lost 3 bases and 6 bases, in that order; junction bases with no gene match: 11. The length of the CDR3 is 17 residues. Germline values: CDR1 SGHTA, CDR2 FQGNSA. Written as DNA, the CDR3 is TGTGCCAGCAGCTTTAGCGGGGGTTCTGTAGGTCCCGGGGAGCTGTTTTTT. Translated: CASSFSGGSVGPGELFF. The full variable domain, in which reference TRBV7-2 and TRBJ2-2 provide the parts outside the CDR3, is GAGVSQSPSNKVTEKGKDVELRCDPISGHTALYWYRQSLGQGLEFLIYFQGNSAPDKSGLPSDRFSAERTGGSVSTLTIQRTQQEDSAVYLCASSFSGGSVGPGELFFGEGSRLTVL.

The chain recombines TRBV7-3 with TRBJ2-2; 8 bases are shared with TRBD1. Germline-derived CDR1 and CDR2 are SGHTA and FQGTGA. V was clipped by 3 bases and J by 0 bases; unmatched bases: 6. This CDR3 is built from 17 residues. The CDR3, as DNA: TGTGCCAGCAGCTTCCGAACAGGGGGGCCGAACACCGGGGAGCTGTTTTTT. Protein sequence: CASSFRTGGPNTGELFF.

The genes are TRBV28 and TRBJ1-2; D may be TRBD1 (5 bases). Germline V gene data show CDR1 as MDHEN and CDR2 as SYDVKM. This CDR3 spans 15 amino acids. The V gene lost 7 bases and the J gene lost 4 bases, with 19 bases spanning the gap. CDR3 amino acids: CASTRDGDHGYGYTF. CDR3 sequence (DNA): TGTGCCAGCACTAGGGACGGGGATCATGGCTATGGCTACACCTTC.

J is TRBJ2-7 and V is TRBV6-1, with D uncertain. V was shortened by 4 bases and J by 0 bases, with 16 bases between the two germline ends. The CDR3 loop spans 16 amino acids. Looked up from germline, CDR1 is MNHNS and CDR2 is SASEGT. For the CDR3, the DNA is TGTGCCAGCAGTGCCCCGGGTATTAGCTTCTCCTACGAGCAGTACTTC. This translates into CASSAPGISFSYEQYF.

The chain joins TRBV5-1 to TRBJ2-5; D unresolved. Gene TRBJ2-7 matches the end of the DNA better, so the J call may be wrong. Germline CDR1 SGHRS, CDR2 YFSETQ. This CDR3 spans 11 amino acids. The CDR3, as DNA: TGCGCCAGCAGCTTGGAAGTCGAGCAGTACTTC. As protein: CASSLEVEQYF.

The chain uses TRBV5-1 and TRBJ2-6, with TRBD2 matching 10 bases. The J segment lost 0 bases and the V segment lost 3 bases, leaving 6 bases of the junction unmatched. Germline loops: CDR1 SGHRS, CDR2 YFSETQ. The CDR3 covers 18 residues. The CDR3 spells CASSWRAGGNSGANVLTF. DNA for the CDR3: TGCGCCAGCAGCTGGCGAGCGGGAGGGAACTCTGGGGCCAACGTCCTGACTTTC.

The gene calls are TRBV28 and TRBJ2-1; a possible D gene is TRBD1 (5 bases). CDR3 size: 16 residues. V lost 2 bases and J 9 bases, leaving 20 bases between the germline ends. Germline loops: CDR1 MDHEN, CDR2 SYDVKM. DNA of the CDR3: TGTGCCAGCAGTTTAATTGGGGCGAACTTTGAGAGTGAGCAGTTCTTC. Its protein is CASSLIGANFESEQFF.

The rearrangement joins TRBV28 to TRBJ2-1; 7 bases agree with TRBD2. V shed 5 bases, J shed 7 bases, and the junction held 14 bases outside the gene matches. Germline CDR1 is MDHEN and CDR2 is SYDVKM. The CDR3 is 16 residues long. CDR3 sequence: CASSPQRLAVGNEQFF. CDR3 bases: TGTGCCAGCAGTCCCCAGAGACTAGCAGTTGGAAATGAGCAGTTCTTC.

CDR3 nucleotides: TGTGCCAGCAGCTTGGACACGACCTACGAGCAGTACTTC. Translation gives CASSLDTTYEQYF. This chain links TRBV5-8 with TRBJ2-7; D unresolved. Trimming shortened V by 0 bases and J by 2 bases, and 6 bases separated the two germline ends. CDR1 and CDR2 from the germline V gene are SGHTS and YDEGEE. The length of the CDR3 is 13 residues.

As to this clone: The limits of the CDR3 on the DNA are not certain, so only TCRdb's listed CDR3 is given. The chain employs TRBV7-9 and TRBJ2-3; TRBD2 reflects the table's D call only, with no check against the DNA. Germline CDR1 SEHNR, CDR2 FQNEAQ (reference sequence). The CDR3 extends over 15 residues, inclusive of both ends. The CDR3: CASSSSGLSTDTQYF.

This sequence joins TRBV28 and TRBJ2-7, with 12 positions matching TRBD2. The better agreement between TRBJ2-1 and the DNA end casts doubt on the J call. This CDR3 region has 15 residues. The germline V gene encodes CDR1 MDHEN and CDR2 SYDVKM. The CDR3: CASSPLAGGYNEQFF. The CDR3 DNA sequence: TGTGCCAGCAGCCCACTAGCGGGAGGTTACAATGAGCAGTTCTTC.

To note about this clone: Other DNA sequences in this specimen translate into the identical CDR3. The chain couples TRBV18 to TRBJ2-1; D is uncertain. The CDR3 spans 14 residues. Deletions cut 1 base from V and 0 bases from J, with 4 bases between. Germline CDR1 is KGHSH and CDR2 is LQKENI. The CDR3 is CASSPLSSYNEQFF. DNA of the CDR3: TGTGCCAGCTCACCACTCAGCTCCTACAATGAGCAGTTCTTC.